The 32 T cell receptor beta chains below were found in one sample sequenced in a study of blood T cell repertoires in COVID-19. Assay used: immunoSEQ multiplex PCR; TCRdb lists only in-frame clones, some missing. The repertoire holds roughly 110,000 clones, 86% seen once, with roughly 4.5% in the top ten. The specimen sequenced was peripheral blood. The receptors originated from a man aged 35 to 55 with acute or convalescent COVID-19.

V gene TRBV19 combines with J gene TRBJ1-5; D perhaps matches TRBD1 (6 bases). CDR1 is LNHDA and CDR2 is SQIVND in the germline V gene (reference sequence). Trimming shortened V by 10 bases and J by 7 bases, and 17 bases separated the two germline ends. The CDR3 spans 13 residues. The CDR3 sequence is CAISPRGYQPQHF. The DNA of the CDR3 is TGTGCCATTTCCCCCAGGGGTTACCAGCCCCAGCATTTT.

CDR3 bases: TGTGCCAGTAGTATTGGGGACAGGGGTTTCGGAGGTTACGAGCAGTACTTC. As protein: CASSIGDRGFGGYEQYF. The chain uses TRBV19 and TRBJ2-7, with 10 bases fitting TRBD1. J lost 4 bases, V lost 3 bases, and 12 bases had no gene match. CDR1 and CDR2 (germline): LNHDA, SQIVND (reference sequence). This CDR3 comprises 17 residues.

The J gene is TRBJ2-1, the V gene TRBV10-2, with TRBD2 matching over 8 bases. This CDR3 is built from 15 residues. J was trimmed by 8 bases and V by 2 bases; bases with no gene match: 8. Germline lookup yields CDR1 WSHSY and CDR2 SAAADI. CDR3 in amino acids: CASSERLAGRDEQFF. The CDR3 DNA follows: TGCGCCAGCAGTGAGAGGTTAGCGGGACGCGATGAGCAGTTCTTC.

This chain joins TRBV4-2 and TRBJ2-7; possible D gene TRBD1, 6 bases. This CDR3 comprises 13 residues. Trimming removed 1 base at V and 4 bases at J, with 8 bases between. Germline V lookup: CDR1 LGHNA, CDR2 YNFKEQ. The CDR3 loop is CASSQVRGYEQYF. CDR3 DNA: TGTGCCAGCAGCCAAGTCAGGGGTTACGAGCAGTACTTC.

V and J are TRBV5-1 and TRBJ2-7, with D perhaps TRBD1 (5 bases). V was trimmed by 3 bases and J by 6 bases, leaving 13 bases between them. The CDR3 extends over 13 amino acids. Per germline, CDR1 SGHRS and CDR2 YFSETQ. The CDR3 is CASSSSQGFEQYF. CDR3 DNA: TGCGCCAGCAGCTCGTCTCAGGGATTCGAGCAGTACTTC.

The count of this clone is one. The gene calls are TRBV6-6 and TRBJ2-2; 8 positions match TRBD2. The V gene's germline CDR1 is MNHNY and CDR2 SVGAGI (reference sequence). This CDR3 has 15 amino acids. The V segment lost 5 bases and the J segment 3 bases; nucleotides outside the gene matches: 5. CDR3 sequence: CASSHGRADTGELFF. The CDR3 coding sequence is TGTGCCAGCAGTCACGGGAGGGCCGACACCGGGGAGCTGTTTTTT.

The chain joins TRBV24-1 to TRBJ2-1; maybe TRBD2 (5 bases). The length of the CDR3 is 16 residues. Trimming removed 9 bases at V and 3 bases at J, with 20 bases between. In germline, CDR1 is KGHDR, CDR2 SFDVKD. The CDR3 is CATGPSVDGLYNEQFF. The CDR3 DNA is TGTGCCACCGGCCCCTCTGTGGACGGACTCTACAATGAGCAGTTCTTC.

This clone was seen more than once but under ten times. The V gene is TRBV7-8, the J gene TRBJ1-4; 10 bases match TRBD1. Germline V gene sequence: CDR1 SGHVS, CDR2 FQNEAQ. The CDR3 is 16 residues long. J gave up 0 bases and V 5 bases, and 3 bases lay outside the gene matches. DNA for the CDR3: TGTGCCAGCAGCCGAGGACAGGGGGCAACTAATGAAAAACTGTTTTTT. It is translated as CASSRGQGATNEKLFF.

The V call is TRBV12-3 or TRBV12-4, the J call TRBJ2-2, with D perhaps TRBD1 (5 bases). There are 13 residues in the CDR3. Deletions cut 5 bases from V and 5 bases from J, with 9 bases between. The CDR3 spells CASSTRQTGELFF. CDR3 nucleotide sequence: TGTGCCAGCAGTACCCGACAGACCGGGGAGCTGTTTTTT.

CDR3 DNA: TGTGCCAGCAGTCCTACTAGCGGGGTGTACGGCTACACCTTC. This translates into CASSPTSGVYGYTF. The chain joins TRBV6-5 to TRBJ1-2; D gene ambiguous. Trimming cost V 5 bases and J 8 bases, with 18 bases left between them. Germline assignment: CDR1 MNHEY and CDR2 SVGAGI. The CDR3 is 14 residues long.

This sequence joins TRBV21-1 and TRBJ1-6; the table's D call of TRBD1 was not tested on the DNA. TRBV21-1 is a known pseudogene. The CDR3 runs to 19 residues. The chain's CDR3 is CASSTTKERSTGWYSPLHF. The CDR3 DNA is TGTGCCAGCAGCACTACAAAGGAGAGATCGACAGGGTGGTACTCACCCCTCCACTTT.

The rearrangement joins TRBV7-4 to TRBJ2-7; D possibly corresponds to TRBD2 (5 bases). The CDR3 runs 16 residues. Germline V gene sequence: CDR1 SGHVT, CDR2 SQSDAQ. V lost 1 base to trimming and J lost 0 bases, with 13 bases between them. CDR3 nucleotides: TGTGCCAGCAGCTTAGTCGGGGTCACCAGCTCCTACGAGCAGTACTTC. Translation: CASSLVGVTSSYEQYF.

J is TRBJ2-2 and V is TRBV9; TRBD1 matches 10 bases. The germline gives CDR1 SGDLS, CDR2 YYNGEE. V dropped 4 bases and J dropped 5; count of bases not matched to a gene: 5. CDR3 length: 15 amino acids. CDR3 nucleotides: TGTGCCAGCAGCTCTCGGACAGGGGGAACCGGGGAGCTGTTTTTT. It is translated as CASSSRTGGTGELFF. Variable domain in full (rest from reference TRBV9 and TRBJ2-2): DSGVTQTPKHLITATGQRVTLRCSPRSGDLSVYWYQQSLDQGLQFLIQYYNGEERAKGNILERFSAQQFPDLHSELNLSSLELGDSALYFCASSSRTGGTGELFFGEGSRLTVL.

This chain connects TRBV19 to TRBJ2-1, with 7 bases matching TRBD2. Looked up from germline, CDR1 is LNHDA and CDR2 is SQIVND (reference sequence). The CDR3 has 12 residues. The CDR3 DNA reads as TGTAAGGGCGGGAGCTCCTACAATGAGCAGTTCTTC. As protein: CKGGSSYNEQFF.

The chain links TRBV11-2 to TRBJ2-5, with 8 positions matching TRBD2. In germline, CDR1 is SGHAT, CDR2 FQNNGV. CDR3 length equals 14 residues. J gave up 4 bases and V 3 bases, and 4 bases lay outside the gene matches. CDR3 sequence: CASSFRGGGETQYF. CDR3 sequence (DNA): TGTGCCAGCAGCTTTCGGGGGGGAGGAGAGACCCAGTACTTC.

The chain employs TRBV3-1 (or the pseudogene TRBV3-2) and TRBJ1-1; 7 nucleotides align to TRBD1. The germline V gene encodes CDR1 LGHDT and CDR2 YNNKEL (reference sequence). The junction had 2 bases not matched to a gene; V was cut back by 0 bases and J by 1 base. CDR3 length equals 15 residues. The DNA of the CDR3 is TGTGCCAGCAGCCAAGACGAGGGGGCGAACACTGAAGCTTTCTTT. It yields the protein CASSQDEGANTEAFF.

This clone came up a few times. This chain links TRBV30 with TRBJ1-2; D is perhaps TRBD1 (5 bases). Germline CDR1 and CDR2: GTSNPN and SVGIG (reference sequence). Trimming removed 3 bases at V and 8 bases at J, with 16 bases between. The CDR3 is 13 amino acids. Here the CDR3 DNA reads TGTGCCTGGAGGCGACCGGGACTATTGGGCTACACCTTC. It yields the protein CAWRRPGLLGYTF.

J is TRBJ2-7 and V is TRBV5-4; D may be TRBD1 (5 bases). The ends were cut back, 4 bases at V and 3 bases at J, with 11 bases in the middle. The CDR3 has 13 residues. CDR1 is SGHNT and CDR2 is YYREEE in the germline V gene (reference sequence). In nucleotides, the CDR3 is TGTGCCAGCAGCATAGACAGAGACTACGAGCAGTACTTC. The encoded protein is CASSIDRDYEQYF.

This chain joins TRBV19 and TRBJ2-5; D is unresolved. The CDR3 spans 14 residues. V was cut by 0 bases and J by 7 bases, with 12 bases left in between. Per germline, CDR1 LNHDA and CDR2 SQIVND (reference sequence). The CDR3 sequence: CASSIEGHPGTQYF. As DNA, the CDR3 is TGTGCCAGTAGTATAGAAGGTCACCCGGGGACCCAGTACTTC.

This chain links TRBV19 with TRBJ1-2; 10 nucleotides match TRBD1. The CDR3 covers 14 residues. Germline V gene data show CDR1 as LNHDA and CDR2 as SQIVND (reference sequence). V lost 6 bases, J lost 4 bases, and 5 bases stayed unmatched. This CDR3 reads CASRPRDRGYGYTF. CDR3 DNA sequence: TGTGCCAGTAGGCCTAGGGACAGGGGCTATGGCTACACCTTC.

The chain has TRBV11-2 and TRBJ2-7, with D unresolved. The V gene's germline CDR1 is SGHAT and CDR2 FQNNGV. This CDR3 has 12 amino acids. V gave up 5 bases and J gave up 4 bases, with 9 bases separating them. CDR3 DNA: TGTGCCAGCAGCCCCCCAGTATACGAGCAGTACTTC. This sequence encodes CASSPPVYEQYF.

The chain couples TRBV24-1 to TRBJ2-3, with 7 bases that match TRBD1. V dropped 9 bases and J dropped 3; count of bases not matched to a gene: 2. Germline V gene sequence: CDR1 KGHDR, CDR2 SFDVKD. This CDR3 has 12 amino acids. The CDR3 coding sequence is TGTGCCACCGCACAGGGGACAGATACGCAGTATTTT. This codes for CATAQGTDTQYF.

This clone was picked up a small number of times. The V gene is TRBV9, the J gene TRBJ1-2, with D hard to call. Between the trimmed V and J ends, which lost 0 bases and 5 bases, there was a span of 11 bases. Germline V gives CDR1 SGDLS, CDR2 YYNGEE. The CDR3 runs to 14 residues. CDR3 loop: CASSVGGDIYGYTF. The DNA for the CDR3 is TGTGCCAGCAGCGTAGGGGGAGACATATATGGCTACACCTTC.

J is TRBJ2-4 and V is TRBV4-2; 16 nucleotides align to TRBD2. V lost 2 bases and J lost 7; bases outside the gene matches: 11. Germline-derived CDR1 and CDR2 are LGHNA and YNFKEQ. This CDR3 is built from 19 residues. The chain's CDR3 is CASSQPGTSGRALNNIQYF. The CDR3 nucleotides are TGTGCCAGCAGCCAACCCGGGACTAGCGGGAGGGCCCTCAATAACATTCAGTACTTC.

This sequence joins TRBV11-2 and TRBJ2-7, with TRBD1 identical over 8 bases. There are 16 residues in the CDR3. J gave up 3 bases and V 5 bases, and 12 bases lay outside the gene matches. The V gene's germline CDR1 is SGHAT and CDR2 FQNNGV. The chain's CDR3 is CASSRQSPGQVYEQYF. CDR3 bases: TGTGCCAGCAGCCGACAAAGCCCGGGACAGGTCTACGAGCAGTACTTC.

This clone has just a few counts. The V and J genes are TRBV27 and TRBJ1-1; 9 bases align to TRBD1. CDR3 length equals 15 residues. With 6 bases clipped from V and 4 bases from J, the junction kept 9 bases outside the gene matches. Germline loops: CDR1 MNHEY, CDR2 SMNVEV (reference sequence). The CDR3 DNA is TGTGCCAGCAGAGACAGGACAGGGGTGGGCACTGAAGCTTTCTTT. Translating gives CASRDRTGVGTEAFF.

This sequence joins TRBV18 and TRBJ1-1, with TRBD1 as a possible D gene (6 bases). Germline V CDR1 and CDR2: KGHSH, LQKENI. The CDR3 contains 14 residues. V lost 3 bases to trimming and J lost 5 bases, with 13 bases between them. In DNA form, the CDR3 reads TGTGCCAGCTCACCGGGGGGGCGGGAAACTGAAGCTTTCTTT. This encodes CASSPGGRETEAFF. The entire variable domain, with the rest obtained from reference TRBV18 and TRBJ1-1, is as follows: NAGVMQNPRHLVRRRGQEARLRCSPMKGHSHVYWYRQLPEEGLKFMVYLQKENIIDESGMPKERFSAEFPKEGPSILRIQQVVRGDSAAYFCASSPGGRETEAFFGQGTRLTVV.

This clone was counted only a few times. V and J are TRBV19 and TRBJ1-2; possibly TRBD1 for D (6 bases). Germline V gene lookup returns CDR1 LNHDA and CDR2 SQIVND (reference sequence). The ends were cut back, 9 bases at V and 4 bases at J, with 30 bases in the middle. The CDR3 has 18 residues. CDR3 nucleotide sequence: TGTGCCAGCACCCCAACCCGGGACAACCGCCGGACTTTCTATGGCTACACCTTC. Its translation is CASTPTRDNRRTFYGYTF.

This chain uses TRBV29-1 with TRBJ2-3, with 9 bases lining up with TRBD1. Germline trimming cut 6 bases from V and 2 bases from J; bases unmatched to any gene: 6. CDR3 length: 14 residues. Germline V gene data show CDR1 as SQVTM and CDR2 as ANQGSEA. The CDR3: CSVQDRGDTDTQYF. CDR3 in DNA: TGCAGCGTCCAGGACAGGGGCGACACAGATACGCAGTATTTT.

The chain links TRBV7-6 to TRBJ2-1; the D is unclear. The length of the CDR3 is 16 residues. Trimming removed 5 bases at V and 4 bases at J, with 18 bases between. From germline, CDR1 is SGHVS and CDR2 FNYEAQ. CDR3 sequence (DNA): TGTGCCAGCAGCAACAGACATTCGGATTTATACAATGAGCAGTTCTTC. It codes for CASSNRHSDLYNEQFF.

The gene calls are TRBV9 and TRBJ2-5; 7 nucleotides line up with TRBD1. V lost 0 bases, J lost 3 bases, and 2 bases stayed unmatched. CDR1 SGDLS and CDR2 YYNGEE come from the germline V gene. This CDR3 region has 14 residues. The CDR3, as DNA: TGTGCCAGCAGCGTAGTGGGGACAGAAGAGACCCAGTACTTC. Translation: CASSVVGTEETQYF.

The chain is built from TRBV11-2 and TRBJ2-7, with D hard to call. Trimming pared 5 bases from V and 4 bases from J, leaving 15 bases between. The length of the CDR3 is 14 residues. Germline CDR1 reads SGHAT; CDR2 reads FQNNGV. CDR3 sequence reads: CASSPWSMIYEQYF. In DNA form, the CDR3 reads TGTGCCAGCAGCCCTTGGAGCATGATATACGAGCAGTACTTC. The complete variable domain, with remaining parts taken from reference TRBV11-2 and TRBJ2-7, reads EAGVAQSPRYKIIEKRQSVAFWCNPISGHATLYWYQQILGQGPKLLIQFQNNGVVDDSQLPKDRFSAERLKGVDSTLKIQPAKLEDSAVYLCASSPWSMIYEQYFGPGTRLTVT.